This T cell receptor beta chain was profiled in a study of shared clonotypes between healthy human individuals. CD45RO-negative CD8 cells positively selected for CCR7 made up the naive population, which excluded terminally differentiated effector memory CD45RA+ cells. Some 30,000 T cell genomes (around 0.2 ug DNA) went into each sorted-subset replicate. Produced via immunoSEQ multiplex PCR; TCRdb's table is partial and in-frame only. The sample includes about 820,000 clones, 92% of them seen just once. Germline V gene lookup returns CDR1 SGDLS and CDR2 YYNGEE. The CDR3 has 12 residues. V lost 4 bases and J 8 bases, leaving 10 bases between the germline ends.

This receptor was identified in a man aged 30-40 years in good health. The gene calls are TRBV9 and TRBJ2-1; D ambiguous. Sequenced sample: naive CD8+ T cells sorted from blood. The CDR3 here is CASSYAPHEQFF. CDR3 DNA: TGTGCCAGCAGCTACGCCCCCCATGAGCAGTTCTTC.